The TCR beta chain under discussion was sequenced for a study of T cell changes during pregnancy in multiple sclerosis. Profiled with immunoSEQ multiplex PCR; TCRdb holds only in-frame clones, not every one. The sample lists roughly 84,000 clones, 80% to 95% occurring once. V lost 2 bases, J lost 2 bases, and 13 bases lay in between. CDR1 is MNHNS and CDR2 is SASEGT in the germline V gene. The CDR3 spans 16 residues. The material was peripheral blood, obtained in the third trimester of pregnancy. The sequence was obtained from a female donor in good health, enrolled as a control in a pregnancy study. This sequence joins TRBV6-1 and TRBJ2-1; D remains unclear. In nucleotides, the CDR3 is TGTGCCAGCAGTGAAACTGTAGGAGAGCCCTACAATGAGCAGTTCTTC. Its protein is CASSETVGEPYNEQFF.